The source of this TCR beta chain is a study of persistence of HIV-infected CD4 T cells. Sequencing used immunoSEQ version 4 in survey mode. The assay was immunoSEQ multiplex PCR, and TCRdb's table has in-frame clones only and misses some. Among over 25,000 clones listed, roughly four fifths were seen once. The V end lost 2 bases, the J end lost 0 bases, and 5 bases lay between the germline ends. CDR3 length equals 14 residues. Germline V gives CDR1 MNHEY, CDR2 SVGEGT. Turning to this clone: Antigen: not known.

Lysates of CMV-infected fibroblasts at approximately 9.6 ug/mL stimulated these cells. CD40L-negative CD69-negative CD45RO-high memory CD4+ T cells were sorted as populations depleted of antigen-responding cells. Sample: CD4+ T cells sorted from PBMCs after roughly 18-hour stimulation, taken from a patient who received antiretroviral therapy. This receptor was taken from an adult man with HIV who was CMV-seropositive. The chain employs TRBV6-2 or TRBV6-3 and TRBJ1-5; D not resolved. The CDR3 DNA sequence: TGTGCCAGCAGTTACGTGTATAGCAATCAGCCCCAGCATTTT. The encoded protein is CASSYVYSNQPQHF.